The present entry profiles one T cell receptor (beta chain) with its context. The sample originates from a study of blood T cell repertoires in COVID-19. As for the study in general: Samples representing acute and convalescent COVID-19 were sourced from the United States, Italy and Spain. Nucleic acid was either cDNA or gDNA, and it came from T cells, B-cell-depleted T cells, or PBMCs.

TCRdb keeps only in-frame clones here, not all; method: immunoSEQ multiplex PCR. The sample lists over 250,000 clones, 85% to 90% seen once, with under 3% in the top ten. The CDR3 is made up of 12 amino acids. Trimming pared 1 base from V and 9 bases from J, leaving 7 bases between. CDR1 is LGHNT, CDR2 FRNRAP, per germline. This TCR derives from a woman in her late teens or twenties who had recovered from COVID-19. The rearrangement links TRBV12-5 to TRBJ1-5; no reliable D call. Sequencing was done on a sample of PBMCs or T cells enriched from blood (not recorded which). The CDR3 sequence: CASGLAGRPQHF. The CDR3, as DNA: TGTGCTAGTGGTTTGGCGGGTCGGCCCCAGCATTTT.